The sequence of this TCR beta chain was determined in a study of breast tumors, draining lymph nodes, adjacent tissues. Study-wide points: Compared with lymph nodes, tumors were less diverse; compared with nontumor tissue, more. Luminal-like breast cancer showed significantly greater tumor-nontumor repertoire similarity than basal-like breast cancer did. The lymph node origin of tumor T cells was framed as consistent with a hypothesis, not demonstrated. Most tumor T cells seemingly derive from lymph node, then expand in tumor.

Trimming removed 5 bases from V and 3 bases from J, with 22 bases in between. The CDR3 is made up of 17 amino acids. Germline V lookup: CDR1 KGHDR, CDR2 SFDVKD. This clonotype is labeled medium-sized. What it recognizes is unknown. One entry per CDR3 protein, called by TCRdb with MiXCR from the multiplex PCR reads. Of 15,000 or so distinct CDR3 sequences listed, roughly 48% are singletons. The TCR comes from a female donor with breast cancer. Some clones in this sample may be carry-over from other donors' samples. The specimen sequenced was tumor-adjacent breast tissue. The chain recombines TRBV24-1 with TRBJ2-7; the D call may be TRBD1 or TRBD2 (5 bases each). The CDR3 spells CATSGTTRDGPFYEQYF. Here the CDR3 DNA reads TGTGCCACCAGTGGAACCACTAGGGACGGACCATTCTACGAGCAGTACTTC.